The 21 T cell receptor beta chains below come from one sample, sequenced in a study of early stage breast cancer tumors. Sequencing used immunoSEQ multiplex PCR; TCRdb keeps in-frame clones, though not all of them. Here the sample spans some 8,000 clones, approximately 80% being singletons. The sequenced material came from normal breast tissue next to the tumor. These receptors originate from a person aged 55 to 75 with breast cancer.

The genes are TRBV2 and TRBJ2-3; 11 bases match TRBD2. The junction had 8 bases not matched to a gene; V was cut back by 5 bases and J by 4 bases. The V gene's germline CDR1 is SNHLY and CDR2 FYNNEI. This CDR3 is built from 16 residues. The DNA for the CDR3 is TGTGCCAGCAGTCCGTTTAGCGGGAGGGCCGCAGATACGCAGTATTTT. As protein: CASSPFSGRAADTQYF.

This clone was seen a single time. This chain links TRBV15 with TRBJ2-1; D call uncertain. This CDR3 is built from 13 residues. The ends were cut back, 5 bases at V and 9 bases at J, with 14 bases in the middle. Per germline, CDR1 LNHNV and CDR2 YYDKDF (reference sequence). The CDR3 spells CATSFDRVSEQFF. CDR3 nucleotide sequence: TGTGCCACCAGCTTCGATAGGGTCAGTGAGCAGTTCTTC.

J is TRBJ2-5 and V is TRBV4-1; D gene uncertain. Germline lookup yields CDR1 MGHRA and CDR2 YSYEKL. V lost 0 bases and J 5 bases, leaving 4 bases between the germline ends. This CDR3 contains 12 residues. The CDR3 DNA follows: TGCGCCAGCAGCCAAGATTTCGAGACCCAGTACTTC. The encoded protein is CASSQDFETQYF.

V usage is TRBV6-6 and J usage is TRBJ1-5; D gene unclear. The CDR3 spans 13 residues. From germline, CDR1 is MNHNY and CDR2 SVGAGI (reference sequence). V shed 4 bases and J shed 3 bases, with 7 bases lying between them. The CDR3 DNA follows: TGTGCCAGCAGTTCCACAGACAATCAGCCCCAGCATTTT. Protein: CASSSTDNQPQHF.

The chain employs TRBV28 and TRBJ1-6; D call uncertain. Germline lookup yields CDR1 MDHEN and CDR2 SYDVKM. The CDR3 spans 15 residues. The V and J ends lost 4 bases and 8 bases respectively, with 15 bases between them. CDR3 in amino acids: CASSSPPRRDSPLHF. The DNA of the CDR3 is TGTGCCAGCAGTTCCCCTCCCCGGCGGGATTCACCCCTCCACTTT.

In DNA, the CDR3 is TGTGCCAGCAGCCCTAGGGAGGGGCCGGTGGCCCAGTACTTC. It codes for CASSPREGPVAQYF. The chain has TRBV28 and TRBJ2-5; TRBD2 matches at 7 bases. Germline loops: CDR1 MDHEN, CDR2 SYDVKM. CDR3 size: 14 residues. After removal of 6 bases from V and 9 bases from J, the junction contained 13 bases not matched to a gene.

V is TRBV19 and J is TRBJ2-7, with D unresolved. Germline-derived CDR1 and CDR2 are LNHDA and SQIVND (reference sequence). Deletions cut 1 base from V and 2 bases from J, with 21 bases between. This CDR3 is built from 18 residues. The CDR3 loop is CASSIGVGSLLLTYEQYF. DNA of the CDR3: TGTGCCAGTAGTATAGGGGTCGGATCCCTGCTTCTCACCTACGAGCAGTACTTC.

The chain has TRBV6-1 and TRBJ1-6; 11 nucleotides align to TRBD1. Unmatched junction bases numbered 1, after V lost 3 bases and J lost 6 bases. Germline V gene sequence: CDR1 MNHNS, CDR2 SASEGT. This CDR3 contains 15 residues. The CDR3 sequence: CASSEGQGGNSPLHF. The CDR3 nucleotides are TGTGCCAGCAGTGAGGGACAGGGGGGTAATTCACCCCTCCACTTT.

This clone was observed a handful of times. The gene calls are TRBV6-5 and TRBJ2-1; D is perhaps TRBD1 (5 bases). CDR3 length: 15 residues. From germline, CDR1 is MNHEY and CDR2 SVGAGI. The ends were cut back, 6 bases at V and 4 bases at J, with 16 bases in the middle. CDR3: CASRPTGWVYNEQFF. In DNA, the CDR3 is TGTGCCAGCAGACCCACAGGATGGGTTTACAATGAGCAGTTCTTC.

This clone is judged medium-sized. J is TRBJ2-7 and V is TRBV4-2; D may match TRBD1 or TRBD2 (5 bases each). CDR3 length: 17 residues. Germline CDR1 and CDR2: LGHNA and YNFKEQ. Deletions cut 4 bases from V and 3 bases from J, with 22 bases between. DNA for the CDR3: TGTGCCAGCAGCCCGTATTACTCACAGGACTCATTCTACGAGCAGTACTTC. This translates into CASSPYYSQDSFYEQYF.

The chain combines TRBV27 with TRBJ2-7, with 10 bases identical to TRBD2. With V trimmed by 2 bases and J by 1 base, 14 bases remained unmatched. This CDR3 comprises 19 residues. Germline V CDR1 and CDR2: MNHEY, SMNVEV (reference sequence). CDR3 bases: TGTGCCAGCAGTTTACACTCTAGCGGGGGCCACTATCTTTCCTACGAGCAGTACTTC. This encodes CASSLHSSGGHYLSYEQYF.

The CDR3 nucleotides read TGCGCCAGCAGTCCTTCGCCTAGCGGGAGCCCTCTCTCCTACGAGCAGTACTTC. It encodes CASSPSPSGSPLSYEQYF. The chain carries TRBV4-1 and TRBJ2-7; TRBD2 aligns across 10 bases. The CDR3 consists of 18 residues. V shed 6 bases and J 0 bases; nucleotides not matched to a gene: 14. The germline V gene has CDR1 MGHRA and CDR2 YSYEKL.

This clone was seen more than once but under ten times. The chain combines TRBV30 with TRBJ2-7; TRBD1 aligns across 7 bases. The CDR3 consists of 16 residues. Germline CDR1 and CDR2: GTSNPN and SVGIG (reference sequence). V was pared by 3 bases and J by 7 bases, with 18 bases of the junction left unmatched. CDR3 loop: CAWRPRDSRTWREQYF. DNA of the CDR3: TGTGCCTGGAGACCCCGGGACAGCCGTACGTGGAGGGAGCAGTACTTC.

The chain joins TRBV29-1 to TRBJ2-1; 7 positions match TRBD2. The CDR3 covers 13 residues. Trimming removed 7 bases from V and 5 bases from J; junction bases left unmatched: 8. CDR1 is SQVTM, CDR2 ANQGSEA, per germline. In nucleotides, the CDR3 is TGCAGCGAACGACTAGCAGCCAACAATGAGCAGTTCTTC. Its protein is CSERLAANNEQFF.

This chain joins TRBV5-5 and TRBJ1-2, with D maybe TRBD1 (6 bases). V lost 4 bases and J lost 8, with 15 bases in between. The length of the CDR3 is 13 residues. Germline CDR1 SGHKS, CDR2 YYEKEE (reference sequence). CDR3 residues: CASSLTGSHGYTF. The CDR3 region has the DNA TGTGCCAGCAGCCTAACAGGGAGCCACGGCTACACCTTC.

DNA of the CDR3: TGTGCCAGCAGATTCGGGGGGAGTGATGAGCAGTTCTTC. This sequence encodes CASRFGGSDEQFF. The chain couples TRBV6-5 to TRBJ2-1; TRBD2 aligns across 7 bases. V shed 6 bases, J shed 8 bases, and the junction held 7 bases outside the gene matches. The CDR3 has 13 amino acids. CDR1 is MNHEY, CDR2 SVGAGI, per germline.

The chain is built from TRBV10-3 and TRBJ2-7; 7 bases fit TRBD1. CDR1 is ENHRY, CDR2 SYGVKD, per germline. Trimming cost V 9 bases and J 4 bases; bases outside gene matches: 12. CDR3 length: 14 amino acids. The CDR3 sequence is CAIRGRGPLYEQYF. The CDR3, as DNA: TGTGCCATTAGGGGAAGGGGGCCGTTGTACGAGCAGTACTTC.

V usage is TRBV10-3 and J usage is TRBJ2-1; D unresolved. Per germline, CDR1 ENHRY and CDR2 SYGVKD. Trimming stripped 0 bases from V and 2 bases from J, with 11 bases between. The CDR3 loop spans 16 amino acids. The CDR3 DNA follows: TGTGCCATCAGTGAGTCAATGACGCCTCCCTACAATGAGCAGTTCTTC. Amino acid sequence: CAISESMTPPYNEQFF.

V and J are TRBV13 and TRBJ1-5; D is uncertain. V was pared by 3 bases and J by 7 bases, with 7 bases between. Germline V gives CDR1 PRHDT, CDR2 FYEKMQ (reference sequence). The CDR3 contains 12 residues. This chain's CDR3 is CASSFKSQPQHF. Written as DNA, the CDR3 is TGTGCCAGCAGCTTCAAGTCCCAGCCCCAGCATTTT.

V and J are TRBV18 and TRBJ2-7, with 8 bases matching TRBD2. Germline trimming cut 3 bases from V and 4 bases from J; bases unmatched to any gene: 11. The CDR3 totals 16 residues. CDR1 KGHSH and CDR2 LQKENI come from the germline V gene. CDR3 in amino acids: CASSPSGGAGDYEQYF. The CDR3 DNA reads TGTGCCAGCTCACCCTCGGGCGGAGCGGGAGATTACGAGCAGTACTTC.

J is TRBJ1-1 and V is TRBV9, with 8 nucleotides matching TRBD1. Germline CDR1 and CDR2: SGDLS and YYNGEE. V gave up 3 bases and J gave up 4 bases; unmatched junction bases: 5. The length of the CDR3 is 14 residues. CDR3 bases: TGTGCCAGCAGCGCCGGACAGGGAGGCACTGAAGCTTTCTTT. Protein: CASSAGQGGTEAFF. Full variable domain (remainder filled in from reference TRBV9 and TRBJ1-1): DSGVTQTPKHLITATGQRVTLRCSPRSGDLSVYWYQQSLDQGLQFLIQYYNGEERAKGNILERFSAQQFPDLHSELNLSSLELGDSALYFCASSAGQGGTEAFFGQGTRLTVV.